These 32 T cell receptor beta chains share one sample of origin, sequenced in a study of long-term antiretroviral therapy in people with HIV. The libraries were made with immunoSEQ v3.0 at survey level. Only in-frame clones appear in the TCRdb table, and some are missing; sequencing was by immunoSEQ multiplex PCR. The sample consists of 20,000 to 25,000 clones, roughly 85% of them appearing once. The sample in question was unsorted PBMCs, obtained 1.2 years after starting antiretroviral therapy. The source of these receptors is a woman aged 40 to 50 with HIV.

The chain has TRBV2 and TRBJ1-2; D is perhaps TRBD1 (6 bases). CDR1 is SNHLY and CDR2 is FYNNEI in the germline V gene. The CDR3 is made up of 15 amino acids. V lost 8 bases and J lost 0, with 16 bases in between. The CDR3, as DNA: TGTGCCAGCTCTCGACAGGCGGGAGCTAACTATGGCTACACCTTC. Amino acid sequence: CASSRQAGANYGYTF.

This chain uses TRBV5-8 with TRBJ1-2; D is ambiguous. The ends were cut back, 9 bases at V and 8 bases at J, with 14 bases in the middle. Germline V CDR1 and CDR2: SGHTS, YDEGEE. The CDR3 extends over 11 amino acids. The CDR3 DNA reads TGTGCCACGAGGAAGACGGAAGGCTACACCTTC. This sequence encodes CATRKTEGYTF.

The chain has TRBV5-1 and TRBJ2-5; weak D call: TRBD2 (6 bases). CDR1 and CDR2 (germline): SGHRS, YFSETQ. V shed 0 bases and J shed 1 base, with 7 bases lying between them. The CDR3 totals 14 residues. CDR3 DNA: TGCGCCAGCAGCTTGGGGACTATCCAAGAGACCCAGTACTTC. Translating gives CASSLGTIQETQYF.

The V gene is TRBV2, the J gene TRBJ2-3, with 11 positions matching TRBD1. Germline V CDR1 and CDR2: SNHLY, FYNNEI. Trimming took 7 bases from V and 4 from J; bases not matched to a gene: 7. This CDR3 comprises 15 residues. The CDR3 coding sequence is TGTGCCAGCACCCGGGACAGGGGGTCCGCAGATACGCAGTATTTT. It translates to CASTRDRGSADTQYF. Full variable domain (outside the CDR3, taken from reference TRBV2 and TRBJ2-3): EPEVTQTPSHQVTQMGQEVILRCVPISNHLYFYWYRQILGQKVEFLVSFYNNEISEKSEIFDDQFSVERPDGSNFTLKIRSTKLEDSAMYFCASTRDRGSADTQYFGPGTRLTVL.

The gene calls are TRBV6-6 and TRBJ1-4; D gene uncertain. The CDR3 has 11 residues. V gave up 7 bases and J gave up 16 bases, with 16 bases separating them. Germline assignment: CDR1 MNHNY and CDR2 SVGAGI (reference sequence). CDR3 sequence reads: CASTPGSSPFF. Written as DNA, the CDR3 is TGTGCCAGCACCCCCGGGTCCTCCCCGTTTTTT.

The genes are TRBV15 and TRBJ2-7; TRBD2 matches at 15 bases. There are 20 residues in the CDR3. The junction had 17 bases not matched to a gene; V was cut back by 0 bases and J by 8 bases. The V gene's germline CDR1 is LNHNV and CDR2 YYDKDF (reference sequence). The CDR3 DNA is TGTGCCACCAGCAGAGATCGATCCTCTGGACTAGCGGGAGGGGTCAATCAGCAGTACTTC. Encoded protein: CATSRDRSSGLAGGVNQQYF.

This clone was found a few times. J is TRBJ1-2 and V is TRBV6-1, with D maybe TRBD1 (6 bases). The CDR3 is 12 amino acids. Trimming left V 4 bases short and J 7 bases short, with 10 bases between. The V gene's germline CDR1 is MNHNS and CDR2 SASEGT. The CDR3 loop reads CASSASGVGYTF. The CDR3 region has the DNA TGTGCCAGCAGTGCCTCAGGGGTTGGCTACACCTTC.

The chain uses TRBV15 and TRBJ2-7; D is ambiguous. The V and J ends lost 3 bases and 0 bases respectively, with 6 bases between them. The CDR3 runs 13 residues. Germline V lookup: CDR1 LNHNV, CDR2 YYDKDF (reference sequence). CDR3 nucleotide sequence: TGTGCCACCAGCAGCCCGAGCTCCTACGAGCAGTACTTC. Its translation is CATSSPSSYEQYF.

CDR3: CASSLQGGLEQYF. CDR3 DNA sequence: TGCGCCAGCAGCTTACAGGGTGGGCTTGAGCAGTATTTT. V is TRBV5-1 and J is TRBJ2-3; tentative D call: TRBD1 (6 bases). V lost 2 bases and J 11 bases, leaving 15 bases between the germline ends. The CDR3 is made up of 13 amino acids. The germline CDR1 and CDR2 sequences are SGHRS and YFSETQ.

V is TRBV19 and J is TRBJ1-1; no firm D call. This CDR3 spans 11 amino acids. Trimming removed 9 bases at V and 4 bases at J, with 9 bases between. Per germline, CDR1 LNHDA and CDR2 SQIVND (reference sequence). CDR3 coding DNA: TGTGCCAGCGGATTGGGCACTGAAGCTTTCTTT. It is translated as CASGLGTEAFF.

The chain recombines TRBV2 with TRBJ1-4; D not resolved. The CDR3 has 11 residues. V lost 5 bases and J 6 bases, leaving 4 bases between the germline ends. The germline gives CDR1 SNHLY, CDR2 FYNNEI. CDR3 nucleotide sequence: TGTGCCAGCAGTACGGATGAAAAACTGTTTTTT. Its protein is CASSTDEKLFF. The full variable domain, rest sourced from reference TRBV2 and TRBJ1-4, is EPEVTQTPSHQVTQMGQEVILRCVPISNHLYFYWYRQILGQKVEFLVSFYNNEISEKSEIFDDQFSVERPDGSNFTLKIRSTKLEDSAMYFCASSTDEKLFFGSGTQLSVL.

This clone occurred once. The chain is built from TRBV6-5 and TRBJ2-2, with unresolved D. This CDR3 contains 13 residues. Looked up from germline, CDR1 is MNHEY and CDR2 is SVGAGI. V lost 0 bases and J 6 bases, leaving 5 bases between the germline ends. The CDR3 nucleotides are TGTGCCAGCAGTTACTCACCGGCCGGGGAGCTGTTTTTT. Translating gives CASSYSPAGELFF.

This rearrangement joins TRBV14 to TRBJ1-1; unclear D gene. V was clipped by 0 bases and J by 7 bases, with 15 bases between them. The CDR3 runs 15 residues. CDR1 and CDR2 from the germline V gene are SGHDN and FVKESK. Here the CDR3 DNA reads TGTGCCAGCAGCCAAGAAAGTTGGGCGGAGAGTGAAGCTTTCTTT. Amino acids: CASSQESWAESEAFF.

The V gene is TRBV11-3, the J gene TRBJ2-1; 11 bases fit TRBD2. The J segment lost 2 bases and the V segment lost 2 bases, leaving 2 bases of the junction unmatched. This CDR3 comprises 16 residues. Germline-derived CDR1 and CDR2 are SGHNT and YENEEA. CDR3 bases: TGTGCCAGCAGCTTAATAGCGGGGGGGGCCTACAATGAGCAGTTCTTC. This codes for CASSLIAGGAYNEQFF.

The chain joins TRBV14 to TRBJ1-2, with D possibly matching TRBD1 (5 bases). The CDR3 covers 15 residues. Germline-derived CDR1 and CDR2 are SGHDN and FVKESK. V shed 0 bases and J shed 6 bases, with 14 bases lying between them. DNA for the CDR3: TGTGCCAGCAGCCAAGAGGCGTTGGGGGTGGATGGCTACACCTTC. It translates to CASSQEALGVDGYTF.

The chain employs TRBV7-2 and TRBJ2-5; 9 positions agree with TRBD2. The germline V gene has CDR1 SGHTA and CDR2 FQGNSA. The junction had 8 bases not matched to a gene; V was cut back by 5 bases and J by 4 bases. The CDR3 totals 15 residues. The CDR3 coding sequence is TGTGCCAGCAGCGAGCGGGAGGCGGTGTTAGAGACCCAGTACTTC. Encoded protein: CASSEREAVLETQYF.

This clone was found a few times. The V call is TRBV4-2, the J call TRBJ1-2, with D uncertain. CDR1 is LGHNA and CDR2 is YNFKEQ in the germline V gene. The CDR3 loop spans 15 amino acids. V was trimmed by 0 bases and J by 4 bases, leaving 12 bases between them. CDR3 loop: CASSQEPSPLYGYTF. The DNA of the CDR3 is TGTGCCAGCAGCCAAGAGCCCTCTCCGCTCTATGGCTACACCTTC.

J is TRBJ2-5 and V is TRBV6-1; D gene ambiguous. This CDR3 comprises 13 residues. V lost 0 bases and J lost 2, with 4 bases in between. Germline-derived CDR1 and CDR2 are MNHNS and SASEGT. The CDR3 DNA sequence: TGTGCCAGCAGTGAAGCGCTTCAAGAGACCCAGTACTTC. This encodes CASSEALQETQYF.

This clone was counted between two and nine times. The rearrangement uses TRBV4-2 and TRBJ1-4, with D possibly being TRBD1 (5 bases). The CDR3 loop spans 14 amino acids. Germline CDR1 is LGHNA and CDR2 is YNFKEQ. With 6 bases removed from V and 6 bases from J, the gap between germline ends came to 14 bases. Written as DNA, the CDR3 is TGTGCCAGCAGTGCGGTAGAAGGGGATGAAAAACTGTTTTTT. This encodes CASSAVEGDEKLFF.

This clone occurred a few times. The chain is built from TRBV4-3 and TRBJ1-5, with D unresolved. Germline V gene sequence: CDR1 LGHNA, CDR2 YSLEER. The CDR3 has 13 residues. The V gene lost 0 bases and the J gene lost 6 bases, with 6 bases spanning the gap. This CDR3 is CASSQESGQPQHF. The DNA for the CDR3 is TGCGCCAGCAGCCAAGAGTCTGGTCAGCCCCAGCATTTT.

The genes are TRBV18 and TRBJ2-5; no clear D gene. Germline loops: CDR1 KGHSH, CDR2 LQKENI. The CDR3 is 13 residues long. Trimming took 3 bases from V and 0 from J, leaving 5 bases between them. Here the CDR3 reads CASSPGYQETQYF. CDR3 nucleotides: TGTGCCAGCTCACCTGGGTACCAAGAGACCCAGTACTTC.

About this clone: The junction and the germline gene differ at one end; a read error may be behind it. The V and J genes are TRBV10-3 and TRBJ2-2; 8 nucleotides align to TRBD1. CDR3 length equals 16 residues. Germline CDR1 ENHRY, CDR2 SYGVKD. CDR3: CASSSTGAANTGELFF. CDR3 DNA: TGTGCCAGCAGTTCGACAGGGGCCGCCAACACCGGGGAGCTGTTTTTT.

The chain joins TRBV10-1 to TRBJ1-2; maybe TRBD1 (5 bases). Trimming shortened V by 1 base and J by 5 bases, and 17 bases separated the two germline ends. The CDR3 has 16 amino acids. Germline CDR1 reads WNHNN; CDR2 reads SYGVQD (reference sequence). The CDR3 protein is CASSECNGAGEYGYTF. CDR3 nucleotides: TGCGCCAGCAGTGAGTGTAATGGGGCGGGGGAGTATGGCTACACCTTC.

The chain joins TRBV7-2 to TRBJ2-1; D gene ambiguous. V lost 3 bases to trimming and J lost 4 bases, with 1 base between them. Germline loops: CDR1 SGHTA, CDR2 FQGNSA. The CDR3 spans 11 residues. The CDR3 protein is CASSFYNEQFF. The DNA for the CDR3 is TGTGCCAGCAGCTTTTACAATGAGCAGTTCTTC.

The chain combines TRBV29-1 with TRBJ2-2; 12 bases align to TRBD2. This CDR3 region has 13 residues. With 6 bases clipped from V and 6 bases from J, the junction kept 2 bases outside the gene matches. Germline CDR1 reads SQVTM; CDR2 reads ANQGSEA. CDR3 bases: TGCAGCGTCAGGACTAGCGGGGCCGGGGAGCTGTTTTTT. Amino acid sequence: CSVRTSGAGELFF.

The gene calls are TRBV5-4 and TRBJ1-2; a weak D match, TRBD1 (6 bases). This CDR3 is 13 amino acids long. CDR1 and CDR2 (germline): SGHNT, YYREEE (reference sequence). Trimming took 6 bases from V and 4 from J, leaving 13 bases between them. The CDR3 here is CASKTGWSYGYTF. The CDR3 DNA reads as TGTGCCAGCAAAACAGGGTGGTCCTATGGCTACACCTTC.

J is TRBJ2-1 and V is TRBV18; D not resolved. With 3 bases removed from V and 2 bases from J, the gap between germline ends came to 20 bases. CDR3 length: 18 residues. Germline V gene data show CDR1 as KGHSH and CDR2 as LQKENI. The CDR3 sequence is CASSPLYVSSLAYNEQFF. DNA of the CDR3: TGTGCCAGCTCACCTTTGTATGTGAGCAGTCTGGCCTACAATGAGCAGTTCTTC.

This chain uses TRBV5-1 with TRBJ2-7; maybe TRBD1 (6 bases). In germline, CDR1 is SGHRS, CDR2 YFSETQ. V lost 2 bases to trimming and J lost 2 bases, with 11 bases between them. CDR3 length equals 14 residues. In DNA, the CDR3 is TGCGCCAGCAGCTTTCGGGGACAACCCTACGAGCAGTACTTC. It translates to CASSFRGQPYEQYF.

CDR3 nucleotides: TGTGCCAGTAGTACCAGGACTAGCCCCCCCGGGGAGCTGTTTTTT. It yields the protein CASSTRTSPPGELFF. The J gene is TRBJ2-2, the V gene TRBV19; 8 positions match TRBD2. V shed 4 bases, J shed 6 bases, and the junction held 7 bases outside the gene matches. The CDR3 covers 15 residues. Looked up from germline, CDR1 is LNHDA and CDR2 is SQIVND (reference sequence).

The V call is TRBV30, the J call TRBJ1-1; no reliable D call. The CDR3 consists of 12 residues. The germline CDR1 and CDR2 sequences are GTSNPN and SVGIG (reference sequence). Trimming left V 3 bases short and J 6 bases short, with 11 bases between. CDR3 amino acids: CAWSYSNPEAFF. The DNA of the CDR3 is TGTGCCTGGAGCTATAGCAACCCTGAAGCTTTCTTT.

The J gene is TRBJ2-1, the V gene TRBV10-3; weak D call: TRBD2 (5 bases). The CDR3 covers 14 residues. V shed 2 bases and J shed 8 bases, with 13 bases lying between them. From germline, CDR1 is ENHRY and CDR2 SYGVKD. CDR3 coding DNA: TGTGCCATCAGTGAGGGCAGAGGGATCGATGAGCAGTTCTTC. Protein: CAISEGRGIDEQFF.

The chain uses TRBV4-3 and TRBJ2-3; 7 positions match TRBD1. This CDR3 has 15 amino acids. Trimming removed 3 bases from V and 0 bases from J; junction bases left unmatched: 3. Per the germline V gene, CDR1 is LGHNA and CDR2 is YSLEER. In nucleotides, the CDR3 is TGCGCCAGCAGCCACCGGGACAGAAGCACAGATACGCAGTATTTT. Its protein is CASSHRDRSTDTQYF.